These T cell receptor beta chains were read from a single sample in a study of shared clonotypes between healthy human individuals. The method was immunoSEQ multiplex PCR; TCRdb's version includes in-frame clones alone and lacks a portion of them. Of 550,000 to 850,000 clones in the sample, under 80% were seen once. The specimen was memory CD4+ T cells sorted from blood. The receptors derive from a woman aged 25-40 years in good health. Each CDR3 is given with its conserved first and last residue. A D gene is named only where the DNA matches it firmly. The listing skips clone size in some rows; elsewhere it reads once, few, many or a size class.

d_call j_call v_call clone_size cdr3_aa cdr3_nt
TRBD1 TRBJ1-1 TRBV25-1 . CASSEYSWTGENTEAFF TGTGCCAGCAGTGAATATAGTTGGACAGGGGAAAACACTGAAGCTTTCTTT
TRBD1 TRBJ2-3 TRBV25-1 . CASKGALGLAQYF TGTGCCAGCAAGGGGGCTCTAGGTTTGGCGCAGTATTTT
TRBD2 TRBJ2-3 TRBV5-4 . CASSVDQSGITDTQYF TGTGCCAGCAGCGTGGACCAGAGCGGGATCACAGATACGCAGTATTTT
. TRBJ2-2 TRBV7-3 . CARTRTPAGELFF TGTGCCAGAACCCGGACGCCCGCCGGGGAGCTGTTTTTT
TRBD2 TRBJ2-2 TRBV7-2 . CASSGLAGGPGELFF TGTGCCAGCAGCGGACTAGCGGGAGGCCCCGGGGAGCTGTTTTTT
. TRBJ1-2 TRBV27 few CASSSDQSGLIDGYTF TGTGCCAGCAGTTCGGACCAATCAGGGTTAATCGATGGCTACACCTTC
. TRBJ2-3 TRBV7-9 . CASSPAGLTDTQYF TGTGCCAGCAGCCCCGCCGGACTCACAGATACGCAGTATTTT
. TRBJ2-4 TRBV19 few CASSMVQNIAKNIQYF TGTGCCAGTAGTATGGTTCAGAACATAGCCAAAAACATTCAGTACTTC
. TRBJ2-7 TRBV27 . CASTPSIERPTYEQYF TGTGCCAGCACCCCTTCGATTGAGCGGCCGACCTACGAGCAGTACTTC
TRBD1 TRBJ1-5 TRBV19 . CASSDRGPLEASNQPQHF TGTGCCAGTTCTGACAGGGGACCCTTAGAGGCTAGCAATCAGCCCCAGCATTTT
. TRBJ2-3 TRBV28 . CASSLGSRTDTQYF TGTGCCAGCTCGCTTGGGTCCCGCACAGATACGCAGTATTTT
. TRBJ1-4 TRBV7-2 . CASSKGSQKLFF TGTGCCAGCAGCAAGGGGAGTCAGAAACTGTTTTTT
TRBD2 TRBJ2-5 TRBV7-9 . CASSVGALAGAEETQYF TGTGCCAGCAGCGTAGGGGCATTGGCGGGAGCAGAAGAGACCCAGTACTTC
. TRBJ2-1 TRBV15 . CATSRDRSLNEQFF TGTGCCACCAGCAGAGATAGGAGCTTAAATGAGCAGTTCTTC
TRBD1 TRBJ2-7 TRBV18 . CASSQSGTGGEQYF TGTGCCAGCTCGCAATCCGGGACAGGGGGGGAGCAGTACTTC
. TRBJ1-4 TRBV7-2 once CASSRGLTNEKLFF TGTGCCAGCAGCAGGGGACTGACTAATGAAAAACTGTTTTTT
. TRBJ1-1 TRBV6-1 . CASSGRVTEAFF TGTGCCAGCAGTGGTAGAGTTACTGAAGCTTTCTTT
. TRBJ1-3 TRBV5-1 . CASSWTGQSSGNTIYF TGCGCCAGCAGCTGGACCGGACAGAGTTCTGGAAACACCATATATTTT
. TRBJ2-1 TRBV28 . CASSWLVSYNEQFF TGTGCCAGCAGTTGGCTCGTCTCCTACAATGAGCAGTTCTTC
. TRBJ2-7 TRBV5-1 . CASSGFTNYEQYF TGCGCCAGCAGCGGATTCACGAACTACGAGCAGTACTTC
. TRBJ2-5 TRBV7-7 once CASSLAGGVTAQETQYF TGTGCCAGCAGCTTAGCGGGTGGGGTAACGGCTCAAGAGACCCAGTACTTC
. TRBJ2-7 TRBV2 . CASKAYEQYF TGTGCCAGCAAAGCCTACGAGCAGTACTTC
TRBD2 TRBJ2-7 TRBV10-3 . CAISVGTSGSYSEQYF TGTGCCATCAGTGTGGGGACTAGCGGGAGCTACTCCGAGCAGTACTTC
TRBD1 TRBJ1-2 TRBV28 . CASDRGDYGYTF TGTGCCAGCGACAGGGGGGACTATGGCTACACCTTC
. TRBJ2-1 TRBV28 . CASRPILSSYNEQFF TGTGCCAGCAGGCCTATACTAAGCTCCTACAATGAGCAGTTCTTC
TRBD2 TRBJ2-1 TRBV29-1 . CSVDKREGRNEQFF TGCAGCGTTGACAAGCGGGAGGGTAGGAATGAGCAGTTCTTC
. TRBJ2-2 TRBV28 . CASIGGGSGGELFF TGTGCCAGCATTGGGGGCGGGAGCGGCGGGGAGCTGTTTTTT
TRBD1 TRBJ2-7 TRBV10-1 many CASSEIRQGPTYEQYF TGCGCCAGCAGTGAGATTAGACAGGGGCCGACCTACGAGCAGTACTTC
TRBD1 TRBJ1-4 TRBV28 . CASNLPGQGGEKLFF TGTGCCAGCAACCTACCAGGGCAGGGGGGTGAAAAACTGTTTTTT
TRBD1 TRBJ2-4 TRBV6-1 once CASSPDRGNRHIQYF TGTGCCAGCAGTCCAGACAGGGGGAATAGGCACATTCAGTACTTC
TRBD2 TRBJ2-5 TRBV5-6 . CASSYTGLALQETQYF TGTGCCAGCAGCTATACCGGACTAGCGCTACAAGAGACCCAGTACTTC
. TRBJ2-3 TRBV7-9 . CASSLKDQAAPYF TGTGCCAGCAGCTTAAAAGACCAGGCGGCCCCTTATTTT
. TRBJ1-1 TRBV14 . CASSRVKGGLEAFF TGTGCCAGCAGCCGCGTAAAAGGGGGTCTTGAAGCTTTCTTT
. TRBJ2-5 TRBV5-4 . CASSLEYSGETQYF TGTGCCAGCAGCTTGGAGTACTCGGGGGAGACCCAGTACTTC
. TRBJ1-1 TRBV7-3 . CASSLRGHVETEAFF TGTGCCAGCAGCTTAAGAGGGCACGTAGAGACTGAAGCTTTCTTT
. TRBJ2-2 TRBV5-7 once CASSFGGVGSTGELFF TGTGCCAGCAGCTTTGGAGGCGTCGGTAGCACCGGGGAGCTGTTTTTT
. TRBJ1-1 TRBV10-3 few CAISGTENTEAFF TGTGCCATTTCCGGGACGGAGAACACTGAAGCTTTCTTT
TRBD1 TRBJ1-2 TRBV5-1 . CASSEGAEGVLGYTF TGCGCCAGCAGCGAGGGGGCGGAAGGGGTTTTGGGCTACACCTTC
. TRBJ2-7 TRBV25-1 once CASSENPINEQYF TGTGCCAGCAGTGAAAATCCTATCAACGAGCAGTACTTC
. TRBJ2-5 TRBV19 . CASRGSPEVETQYF TGTGCCAGTAGGGGGTCCCCCGAGGTGGAGACCCAGTACTTC
. TRBJ2-1 TRBV5-1 . CASSTAGGYNEQFF TGCGCCAGCAGCACAGCGGGTGGGTACAATGAGCAGTTCTTC
TRBD2 TRBJ2-7 TRBV7-2 . CASSLVQIAGGSYEQYF TGTGCCAGCAGCTTAGTACAGATAGCGGGAGGAAGCTACGAGCAGTACTTC
. TRBJ2-6 TRBV13 . CASSFAARGPGANVLTF TGTGCCAGCAGCTTTGCTGCCCGGGGCCCTGGGGCCAACGTCCTGACTTTC
. TRBJ2-6 TRBV10-1 . CASSESLGAVGANVLTF TGCGCCAGCAGTGAGTCGTTAGGGGCGGTAGGGGCCAACGTCCTGACTTTC
. TRBJ2-3 TRBV7-6 . CASSLARDTQYF TGTGCCAGCAGCTTAGCGCGAGATACGCAGTATTTT
. TRBJ2-2 TRBV9 . CASSPRGTMNTGELFF TGTGCCAGCAGCCCGAGGGGGACTATGAACACCGGGGAGCTGTTTTTT
TRBD1 TRBJ1-2 TRBV11-2 . CASSTTGAGPGYTF TGTGCCAGCAGCACGACAGGGGCCGGGCCTGGCTACACCTTC
. TRBJ1-4 TRBV5-7 . CASSSERSTNEKLFF TGTGCCAGCAGTTCGGAGAGATCAACTAATGAAAAACTGTTTTTT
. TRBJ2-1 TRBV6-5 . CASRGRTQSNEQFF TGTGCCAGCAGGGGAAGGACTCAGTCCAATGAGCAGTTCTTC
. TRBJ2-7 TRBV6-1 once CASRPNSFYEQYF TGTGCCAGCAGGCCGAACAGTTTCTACGAGCAGTACTTC